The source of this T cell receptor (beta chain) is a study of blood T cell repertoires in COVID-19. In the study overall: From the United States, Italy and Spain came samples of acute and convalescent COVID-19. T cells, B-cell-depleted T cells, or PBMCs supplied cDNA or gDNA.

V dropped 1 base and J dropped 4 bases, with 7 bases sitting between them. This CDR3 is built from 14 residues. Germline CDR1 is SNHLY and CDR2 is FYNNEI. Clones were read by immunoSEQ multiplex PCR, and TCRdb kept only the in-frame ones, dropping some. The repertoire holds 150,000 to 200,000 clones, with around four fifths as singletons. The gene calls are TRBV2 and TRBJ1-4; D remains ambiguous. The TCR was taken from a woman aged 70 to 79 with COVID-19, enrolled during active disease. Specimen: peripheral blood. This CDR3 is CASSEGGLNEKLFF. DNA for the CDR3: TGTGCCAGCAGTGAAGGAGGGCTTAATGAAAAACTGTTTTTT.